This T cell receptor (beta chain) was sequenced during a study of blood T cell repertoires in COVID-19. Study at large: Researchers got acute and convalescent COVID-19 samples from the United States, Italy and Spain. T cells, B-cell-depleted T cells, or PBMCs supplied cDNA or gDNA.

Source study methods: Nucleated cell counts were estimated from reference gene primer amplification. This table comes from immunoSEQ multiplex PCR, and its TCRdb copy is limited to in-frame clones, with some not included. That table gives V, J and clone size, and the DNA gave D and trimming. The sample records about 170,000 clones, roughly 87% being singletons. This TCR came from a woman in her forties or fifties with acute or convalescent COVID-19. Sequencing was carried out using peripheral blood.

DNA of the CDR3: TGTGCCTGGAGTTCGTTGCGGGAGCGCAATGAGCAGTTCTTC. Protein product: CAWSSLRERNEQFF. The chain links TRBV30 to TRBJ2-1; 7 nucleotides agree with TRBD2. After removal of 2 bases from V and 6 bases from J, the junction contained 7 bases not matched to a gene. Germline CDR1 reads GTSNPN; CDR2 reads SVGIG (reference sequence). CDR3 length: 14 residues. Together with reference TRBV30 and TRBJ2-1, the CDR3 gives the full variable domain: SQTIHQWPATLVQPVGSPLSLECTVEGTSNPNLYWYRQAAGRGLQLLFYSVGIGQISSEVPQNLSASRPQDRQFILSSKKLLLSDSGFYLCAWSSLRERNEQFFGPGTRLTVL.